This T cell receptor (beta chain) derives from a study of response to subunit inactivated influenza vaccine. Study-wide points: Seasonal influenza vaccination, on each occasion, was suggested by the authors to recruit few new T cells.

A single record per CDR3 protein comes from TCRdb applying MiXCR to the RT-PCR reads. The sample lists 650,000 to 700,000 distinct CDR3 sequences; approximately 14% were seen once. About this clonotype itself: Its target is not known.

V was cut by 2 bases and J by 3 bases, with 7 bases left in between. CDR1 and CDR2 (germline): ENHRY, SYGVKD. The CDR3 has 13 amino acids. This receptor was taken from a man in his fifties who received an inactivated influenza vaccine. The input for sequencing was PBMCs from blood, taken less than 13 days after vaccination. V usage is TRBV10-3 and J usage is TRBJ1-1; no clear D. The DNA of the CDR3 is TGTGCCATCAGTGAGGGCAGAGACACTGAAGCTTTCTTT. Its translation: CAISEGRDTEAFF.